A single sample is the source of the 24 T cell receptor beta chains below, sequenced in a study of blood T cell repertoires in COVID-19. Clones were read by immunoSEQ multiplex PCR, and TCRdb kept only the in-frame ones, dropping some. This repertoire shows some 80,000 clones, around 90% found once; its top ten account for approximately 19%. The specimen was peripheral blood. These receptors all stem from a human donor in a cohort sampled during active COVID-19.

The V gene is TRBV9, the J gene TRBJ1-1, with D unresolved. The V and J ends lost 6 bases and 1 base respectively, with 13 bases between them. CDR1 and CDR2 (germline): SGDLS, YYNGEE. The CDR3 contains 14 residues. The CDR3 DNA follows: TGTGCCAGCAACACAGTACCCGAGAACACTGAAGCTTTCTTT. It translates to CASNTVPENTEAFF.

This chain joins TRBV7-9 and TRBJ1-2; tentatively, D is TRBD1 (5 bases). CDR3 length: 14 residues. Germline V gene lookup returns CDR1 SEHNR and CDR2 FQNEAQ (reference sequence). Trimming cost V 2 bases and J 8 bases, with 15 bases left between them. The CDR3: CASSLNRDSRGYTF. The CDR3 DNA follows: TGTGCCAGCAGCTTAAATAGAGACAGCCGGGGCTACACCTTC.

V gene TRBV25-1 combines with J gene TRBJ1-2, with 8 bases lining up with TRBD1. The CDR3 length is 12 residues. The V segment lost 8 bases and the J segment 6 bases; nucleotides outside the gene matches: 5. The germline CDR1 and CDR2 sequences are MGHDK and SYGVNS. The CDR3 here is CASPGTGHGYTF. The CDR3 DNA is TGTGCCAGCCCAGGGACAGGCCATGGCTACACCTTC.

This chain joins TRBV28 and TRBJ1-2; no clear D. Trimming removed 4 bases at V and 3 bases at J, with 3 bases between. This CDR3 comprises 11 residues. Germline values: CDR1 MDHEN, CDR2 SYDVKM. The CDR3 sequence is CASSYYYGYTF. In nucleotides, the CDR3 is TGTGCCAGCAGTTACTACTATGGCTACACCTTC.

This clone was observed a single time. V usage is TRBV27 and J usage is TRBJ2-3, with 10 positions matching TRBD2. The germline V gene has CDR1 MNHEY and CDR2 SMNVEV (reference sequence). The CDR3 extends over 14 amino acids. V gave up 9 bases and J gave up 6 bases; unmatched junction bases: 9. CDR3 loop: CARVGAGGRDTQYF. In DNA, the CDR3 is TGTGCCAGAGTTGGAGCGGGGGGGAGGGATACGCAGTATTTT.

This clone was observed a handful of times. The CDR3 protein is CASRTDIAGVQPQHF. The CDR3 nucleotides are TGTGCCAGCAGAACGGACATTGCGGGGGTTCAGCCCCAGCATTTT. The rearrangement joins TRBV28 to TRBJ1-5; tentatively, D is TRBD1 (5 bases). The CDR3 is made up of 15 amino acids. The germline V and J ends were trimmed by 6 bases and 6 bases, with 18 bases remaining between them. CDR1 is MDHEN and CDR2 is SYDVKM in the germline V gene.

The chain carries TRBV11-2 and TRBJ2-5, with 8 bases identical to TRBD2. The CDR3 runs to 15 residues. The V segment lost 5 bases and the J segment 5 bases; nucleotides outside the gene matches: 10. Germline V CDR1 and CDR2: SGHAT, FQNNGV. The CDR3 protein is CASSEASGSGETQYF. In DNA, the CDR3 is TGTGCCAGCAGCGAAGCGAGCGGGAGCGGGGAGACCCAGTACTTC.

This chain joins TRBV2 and TRBJ1-2, with unresolved D. V gave up 6 bases and J gave up 8 bases, with 16 bases separating them. The CDR3 is 13 amino acids. CDR1 and CDR2 (germline): SNHLY, FYNNEI. The CDR3 bases are TGTGCCAGCAGGAGGGAGACAACTGAGGGCTACACCTTC. Amino acid sequence: CASRRETTEGYTF.

This clone was detected once. The genes are TRBV5-1 and TRBJ2-3, with 11 bases aligning to TRBD2. The CDR3 runs to 15 residues. With V trimmed by 4 bases and J by 6 bases, 7 bases remained unmatched. The germline V gene has CDR1 SGHRS and CDR2 YFSETQ. The DNA of the CDR3 is TGCGCCAGCAGCAGCATAGCGGGGGGGCCTGATACGCAGTATTTT. Residues: CASSSIAGGPDTQYF.

The J gene is TRBJ2-1, the V gene TRBV3-1 (or the pseudogene TRBV3-2); D remains ambiguous. Per the germline V gene, CDR1 is LGHDT and CDR2 is YNNKEL (reference sequence). Trimming removed 0 bases at V and 4 bases at J, with 7 bases between. The CDR3 totals 14 residues. This chain's CDR3 is CASSQDWQYNEQFF. The CDR3 DNA follows: TGTGCCAGCAGCCAAGATTGGCAGTACAATGAGCAGTTCTTC.

The chain carries TRBV18 and TRBJ1-1, with 9 positions matching TRBD1. The germline gives CDR1 KGHSH, CDR2 LQKENI. The CDR3 has 13 amino acids. With V trimmed by 9 bases and J by 1 base, 3 bases remained unmatched. The CDR3 reads CASMTGGNTEAFF. The CDR3, as DNA: TGTGCCAGTATGACAGGGGGGAACACTGAAGCTTTCTTT.

The CDR3 region is CSVGRASERDEQFF. The DNA for the CDR3 is TGCAGCGTTGGTCGGGCTAGCGAGCGGGATGAGCAGTTCTTC. The V and J genes are TRBV29-1 and TRBJ2-1; perhaps TRBD2 as D (6 bases). The germline V gene encodes CDR1 SQVTM and CDR2 ANQGSEA. V was pared by 4 bases and J by 8 bases, with 18 bases between. CDR3 length: 14 residues.

The rearrangement joins TRBV7-9 to TRBJ2-7, with a possible D match to TRBD2 (6 bases). This CDR3 comprises 15 residues. V lost 4 bases and J 0 bases, leaving 13 bases between the germline ends. The germline gives CDR1 SEHNR, CDR2 FQNEAQ (reference sequence). The CDR3 DNA follows: TGTGCCAGCAGCTCGCCGCTAGCGTACTCCTACGAGCAGTACTTC. This sequence encodes CASSSPLAYSYEQYF.

This rearrangement joins TRBV10-3 to TRBJ2-7; D not certain. Germline CDR1 and CDR2: ENHRY and SYGVKD. The CDR3 loop spans 13 amino acids. V was shortened by 3 bases and J by 0 bases, with 6 bases between the two germline ends. The CDR3 bases are TGTGCCATCAGTGATTCCGTCTCCTACGAGCAGTACTTC. This encodes CAISDSVSYEQYF.

V and J are TRBV9 and TRBJ1-4; no firm D call. The CDR3 is 16 residues long. The V and J ends lost 0 bases and 0 bases respectively, with 9 bases between them. Germline CDR1 SGDLS, CDR2 YYNGEE. CDR3 region: CASSVATGATNEKLFF. The CDR3 DNA is TGTGCCAGCAGCGTAGCTACGGGAGCAACTAATGAAAAACTGTTTTTT.

The chain is built from TRBV20-1 and TRBJ1-6, with 9 bases lining up with TRBD1. Germline V gives CDR1 DFQATT, CDR2 SNEGSKA (reference sequence). The V and J ends lost 3 bases and 6 bases, in that order; junction bases with no gene match: 6. The CDR3 is 15 residues long. CDR3 sequence: CSASSWDRANSPLHF. In DNA form, the CDR3 reads TGCAGTGCTAGTTCGTGGGACAGGGCTAATTCACCCCTCCACTTT.

In this sample, this clone turned up once. The V and J genes are TRBV5-1 and TRBJ1-1; D may be TRBD1 (5 bases). Germline CDR1 SGHRS, CDR2 YFSETQ. Trimming removed 4 bases at V and 1 base at J, with 11 bases between. There are 14 residues in the CDR3. The CDR3 region is CASSLSQGNTEAFF. CDR3 DNA: TGCGCCAGCAGCCTCTCCCAGGGGAACACTGAAGCTTTCTTT.

V and J are TRBV7-2 and TRBJ2-5; D is unresolved. Trimming pared 1 base from V and 4 bases from J, leaving 10 bases between. Germline CDR1 SGHTA, CDR2 FQGNSA. CDR3 size: 14 residues. CDR3 sequence reads: CASSLGRRRETQYF. CDR3 DNA: TGTGCCAGCAGCTTAGGTCGCCGTAGAGAGACCCAGTACTTC.

This clone has a single count. The J gene is TRBJ1-1, the V gene TRBV9; 9 nucleotides agree with TRBD1. V lost 10 bases and J lost 3; bases outside the gene matches: 10. CDR1 and CDR2 from the germline V gene are SGDLS and YYNGEE. The CDR3 sequence is 14 residues long. The CDR3 is CAGEGHRGHTEAFF. In nucleotides, the CDR3 is TGTGCCGGGGAGGGTCACAGGGGGCACACTGAAGCTTTCTTT.

This rearrangement joins TRBV27 to TRBJ2-7; 7 nucleotides align to TRBD1. The CDR3 is 15 residues long. The V segment lost 1 base and the J segment 2 bases; nucleotides outside the gene matches: 5. Germline V CDR1 and CDR2: MNHEY, SMNVEV (reference sequence). CDR3: CASSLLGTETYEQYF. The CDR3, as DNA: TGTGCCAGCAGTTTATTAGGGACAGAAACCTACGAGCAGTACTTC.

The gene calls are TRBV19 and TRBJ1-1, with D unclear. The CDR3 runs to 16 residues. V lost 3 bases, J lost 2 bases, and 16 bases lay in between. The germline CDR1 and CDR2 sequences are LNHDA and SQIVND (reference sequence). This chain's CDR3 is CASSIRVRERNTEAFF. CDR3 sequence (DNA): TGTGCCAGTAGTATTAGGGTGCGGGAACGAAACACTGAAGCTTTCTTT.

The V gene is TRBV12-1, the J gene TRBJ2-7; the DNA was not used to check the table's D call, TRBD1. TRBV12-1 is noted as a pseudogene. CDR3 size: 15 residues. CDR3 in DNA: TGTGCCAGCAGCCCCCGACCGACAGGGGGCTACGAGCAGTACTTC. Its translation is CASSPRPTGGYEQYF.

The chain combines TRBV7-6 with TRBJ2-5; 7 bases map to TRBD1. From germline, CDR1 is SGHVS and CDR2 FNYEAQ. Germline trimming cut 0 bases from V and 2 bases from J; bases unmatched to any gene: 0. CDR3 length equals 14 residues. In nucleotides, the CDR3 is TGTGCCAGCAGCTTAGCGGGACAGCAAGAGACCCAGTACTTC. It encodes CASSLAGQQETQYF.

The J gene is TRBJ2-2, the V gene TRBV7-8, with TRBD1 matching 12 bases. J lost 4 bases, V lost 5 bases, and 5 bases had no gene match. The CDR3 sequence is 16 residues long. CDR1 is SGHVS, CDR2 FQNEAQ, per germline. The CDR3 protein is CASSPRDRGRTGELFF. The CDR3, as DNA: TGTGCCAGCAGCCCACGGGACAGGGGGCGCACCGGGGAGCTGTTTTTT.